This T cell receptor (beta chain) came from a study of T cell repertoires in cytomegalovirus infection (dated by TCRdb to between 2019 and 2020). Background for the entire study: Alongside well-studied HLA-B-restricted epitopes, the peptide stimulations were aimed at recently identified HLA-C-restricted CMV epitopes, whose presentation resists viral immunomodulation. Donor HLA type was relevant to the analysis, because carriage of CMV infection together with the matching HLA type was indicated by public TCR beta signatures. What the research found in general, with its limitations: Cumulative frequency of public TCR beta family members discriminated carriers of CMV infection plus the relevant HLA type in this cohort and an independent approximately 360-donor cohort. In the ex vivo response, HLA-C-restricted CMV-specific TCR beta clonotypes were dominant, and in two of eight donors the single most frequent clonotype came from this HLA-C-restricted group.

The sample's treatment or condition, from its label and the paper: in vitro stimulation with specific CMV peptide epitopes to enrich CMV-specific T cells. Reads for this sample came from an Illumina HiSeq 1500. TCRdb reworked the public reads: Q25 trimming with fastp, MiXCR clone assembly, productive beta chains retained. When rows share a CDR3 protein, they turn into one entry using the most common DNA and genes. The sample table holds 680,000 or so distinct CDR3 sequences, of which around 32% were seen once. Of the sample, about 18% falls within the top ten clones. Including cysteine and phenylalanine, the CDR3 has 14 amino acids. The CDR3 DNA has 42 bases and is translated from base 1. V is shortened by 10 bases, J by 5 bases, and the region joining them spans 18 bases. Via the germline V gene (reference sequence), CDR1 is SEHNR and CDR2 FQNEAQ. On this clonotype itself: Its antigen is unknown. Base qualities are not at hand, and no much larger clone is one base apart.

The sample consisted of cultured PBMCs, taken from culture after CMV antigen stimulation. The chain employs TRBV7-9 and TRBJ2-4; perhaps TRBD1 is the D gene, with 6 bases matching. The receptor comes from a human donor in good health (CMV status not recorded). Some clones in this sample may be carry-over from other donors' samples. The bases read TGTGCCAAACTTGATAGGGACACCGAAAACATTCAGTACTTC. This gives the protein CAKLDRDTENIQYF.